This T cell receptor (beta chain) was documented in a study of blood T cell repertoires in COVID-19. Background on the study: Nucleic acid was either cDNA or gDNA, and it came from T cells, B-cell-depleted T cells, or PBMCs.

Assay: immunoSEQ multiplex PCR; the TCRdb copy retains only in-frame clones and omits some. The table lists 130,000 to 150,000 clones, 70% to 90% of them singletons. This clone was seen only a few times. Germline lookup yields CDR1 MDHEN and CDR2 SYDVKM. The CDR3 covers 12 residues. Between the trimmed V and J ends, which lost 6 bases and 8 bases, there was a span of 10 bases. Material for sequencing was peripheral blood. The chain is built from TRBV28 and TRBJ1-4; D gene ambiguous. The sequence was collected from a man aged 70-80 years with acute or convalescent COVID-19. This chain's CDR3 is CASSRAGEKLFF. The CDR3 DNA is TGTGCCAGCAGCCGAGCGGGGGAAAAACTGTTTTTT.